This TCR beta chain was sequenced in a study of regulatory T cells in long-lasting Graves disease. Time point of the sample: persistent/refractory GD, antithyroid drugs over 5 years with positive TRAb. PBMCs provided the RNA from which the TCR library was made. Investigators prepared the TCR beta libraries by applying iRepertoire HTBI primers and Arm-PCR of CDR3 regions. TCRdb passed the multiplex PCR reads through MiXCR, listing each CDR3 protein once. The repertoire holds about 300,000 distinct CDR3 sequences, with 20% to 25% as singletons. The CDR3 contains 13 residues. Germline V gives CDR1 MNHEY, CDR2 SMNVEV (reference sequence). Trimming removed 2 bases at V and 5 bases at J, with 10 bases between.

This TCR was recovered from a female donor with Graves disease. This chain uses TRBV27 with TRBJ2-7, with D hard to call. Here the sequenced sample was peripheral blood mononuclear cells (PBMCs), taken when the disease was refractory, from a patient treated with antithyroid drugs. CDR3 in DNA: TGTGCCAGCAGTTTAGATAGGTTCAACGAGCAGTACTTC. Protein: CASSLDRFNEQYF.